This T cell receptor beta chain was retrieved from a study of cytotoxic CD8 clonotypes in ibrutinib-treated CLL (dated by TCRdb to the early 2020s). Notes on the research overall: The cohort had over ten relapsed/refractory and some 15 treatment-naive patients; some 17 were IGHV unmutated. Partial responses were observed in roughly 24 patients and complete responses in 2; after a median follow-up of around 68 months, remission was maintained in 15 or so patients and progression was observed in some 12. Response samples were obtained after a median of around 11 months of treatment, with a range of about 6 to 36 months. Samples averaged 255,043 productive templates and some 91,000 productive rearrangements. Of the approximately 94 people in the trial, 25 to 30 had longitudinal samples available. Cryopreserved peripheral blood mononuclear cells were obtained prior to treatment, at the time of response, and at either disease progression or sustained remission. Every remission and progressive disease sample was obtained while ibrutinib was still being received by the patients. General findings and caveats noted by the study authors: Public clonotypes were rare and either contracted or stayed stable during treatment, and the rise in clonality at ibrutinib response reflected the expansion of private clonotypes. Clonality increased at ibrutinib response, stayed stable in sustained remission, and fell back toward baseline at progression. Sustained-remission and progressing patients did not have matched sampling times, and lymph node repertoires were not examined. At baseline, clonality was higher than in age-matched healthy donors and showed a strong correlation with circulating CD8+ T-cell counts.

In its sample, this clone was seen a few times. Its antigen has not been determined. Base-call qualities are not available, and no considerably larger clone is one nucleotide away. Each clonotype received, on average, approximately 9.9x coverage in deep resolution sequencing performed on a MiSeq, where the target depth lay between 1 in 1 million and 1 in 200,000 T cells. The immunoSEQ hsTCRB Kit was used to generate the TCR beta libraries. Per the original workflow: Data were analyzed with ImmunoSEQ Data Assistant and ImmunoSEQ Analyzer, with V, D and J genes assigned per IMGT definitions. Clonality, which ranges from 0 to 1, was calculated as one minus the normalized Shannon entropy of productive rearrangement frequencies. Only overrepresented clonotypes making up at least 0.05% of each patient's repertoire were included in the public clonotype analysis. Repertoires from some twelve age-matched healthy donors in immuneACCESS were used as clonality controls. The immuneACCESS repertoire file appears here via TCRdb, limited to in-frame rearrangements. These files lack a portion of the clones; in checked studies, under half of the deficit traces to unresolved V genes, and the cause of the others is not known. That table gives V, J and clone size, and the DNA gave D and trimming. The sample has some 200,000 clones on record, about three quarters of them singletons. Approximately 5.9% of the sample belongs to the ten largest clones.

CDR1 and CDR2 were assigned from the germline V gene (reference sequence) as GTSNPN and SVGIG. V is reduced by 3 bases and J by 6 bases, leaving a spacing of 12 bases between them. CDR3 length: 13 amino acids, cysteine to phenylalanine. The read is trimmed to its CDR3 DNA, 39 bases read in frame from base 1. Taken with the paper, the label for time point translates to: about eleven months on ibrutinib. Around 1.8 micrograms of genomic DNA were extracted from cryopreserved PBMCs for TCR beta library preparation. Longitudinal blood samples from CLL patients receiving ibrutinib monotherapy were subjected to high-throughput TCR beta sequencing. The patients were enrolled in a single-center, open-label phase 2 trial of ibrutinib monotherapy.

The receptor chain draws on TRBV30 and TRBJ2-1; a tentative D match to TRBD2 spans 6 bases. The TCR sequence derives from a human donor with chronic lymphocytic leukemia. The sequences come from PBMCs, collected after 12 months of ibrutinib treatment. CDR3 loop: CAWSLRRGNEQFF. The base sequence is TGTGCCTGGAGCCTGCGGCGGGGCAATGAGCAGTTCTTC.